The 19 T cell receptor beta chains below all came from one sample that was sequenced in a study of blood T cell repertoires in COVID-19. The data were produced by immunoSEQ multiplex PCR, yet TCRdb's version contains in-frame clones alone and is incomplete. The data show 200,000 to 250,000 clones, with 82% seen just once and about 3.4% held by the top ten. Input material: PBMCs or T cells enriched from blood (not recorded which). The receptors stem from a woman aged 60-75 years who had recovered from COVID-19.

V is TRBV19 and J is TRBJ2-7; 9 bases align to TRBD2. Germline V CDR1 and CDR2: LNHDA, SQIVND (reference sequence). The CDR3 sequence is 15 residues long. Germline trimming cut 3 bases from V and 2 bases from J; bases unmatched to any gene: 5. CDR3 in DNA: TGTGCCAGTAGTATCGGGACTAGCAGCCCCTACGAGCAGTACTTC. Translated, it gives CASSIGTSSPYEQYF.

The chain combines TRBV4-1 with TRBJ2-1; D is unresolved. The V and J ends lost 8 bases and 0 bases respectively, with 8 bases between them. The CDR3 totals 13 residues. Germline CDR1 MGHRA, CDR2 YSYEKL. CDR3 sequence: CASARSSYNEQFF. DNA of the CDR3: TGCGCCAGCGCCCGGAGCTCCTACAATGAGCAGTTCTTC.

The CDR3 DNA reads TGTGCCAGCAGCTTCGACAGGGAATTGCACTACGAGCAGTACTTC. Encoded protein: CASSFDRELHYEQYF. The V and J genes are TRBV11-2 and TRBJ2-7; 7 positions agree with TRBD1. V lost 3 bases, J lost 3 bases, and 8 bases stayed unmatched. The V gene's germline CDR1 is SGHAT and CDR2 FQNNGV. This CDR3 region has 15 residues.

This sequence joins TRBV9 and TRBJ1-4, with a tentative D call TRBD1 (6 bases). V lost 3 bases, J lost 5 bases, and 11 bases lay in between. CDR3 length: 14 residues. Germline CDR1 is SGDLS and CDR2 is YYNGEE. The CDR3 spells CASSDGQSNEKLFF. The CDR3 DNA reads TGTGCCAGCAGCGACGGACAGAGCAATGAAAAACTGTTTTTT. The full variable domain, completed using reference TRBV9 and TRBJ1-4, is DSGVTQTPKHLITATGQRVTLRCSPRSGDLSVYWYQQSLDQGLQFLIQYYNGEERAKGNILERFSAQQFPDLHSELNLSSLELGDSALYFCASSDGQSNEKLFFGSGTQLSVL.

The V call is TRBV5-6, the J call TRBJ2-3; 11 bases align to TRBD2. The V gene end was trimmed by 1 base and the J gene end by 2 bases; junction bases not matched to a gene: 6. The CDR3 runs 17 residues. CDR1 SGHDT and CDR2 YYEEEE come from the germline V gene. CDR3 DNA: TGTGCCAGCAGCTTGTGGGCTAGCGGGGGGCTCACAGATACGCAGTATTTT. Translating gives CASSLWASGGLTDTQYF.

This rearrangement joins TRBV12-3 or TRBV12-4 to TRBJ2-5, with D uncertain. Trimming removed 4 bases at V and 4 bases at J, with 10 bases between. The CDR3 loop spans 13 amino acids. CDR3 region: CASSSSSGETQYF. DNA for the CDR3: TGTGCCAGCAGTTCCTCCAGTGGAGAGACCCAGTACTTC.

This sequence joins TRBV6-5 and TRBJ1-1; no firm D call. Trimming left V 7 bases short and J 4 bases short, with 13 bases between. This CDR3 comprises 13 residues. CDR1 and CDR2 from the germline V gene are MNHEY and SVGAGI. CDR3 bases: TGTGCCAGCATTACGGCCGGGAGCACTGAAGCTTTCTTT. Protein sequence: CASITAGSTEAFF.

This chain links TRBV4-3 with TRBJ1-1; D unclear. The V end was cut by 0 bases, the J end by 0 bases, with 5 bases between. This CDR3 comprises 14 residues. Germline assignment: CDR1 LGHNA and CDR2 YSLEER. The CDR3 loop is CASSQDYMNTEAFF. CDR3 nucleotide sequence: TGCGCCAGCAGCCAAGATTACATGAACACTGAAGCTTTCTTT.

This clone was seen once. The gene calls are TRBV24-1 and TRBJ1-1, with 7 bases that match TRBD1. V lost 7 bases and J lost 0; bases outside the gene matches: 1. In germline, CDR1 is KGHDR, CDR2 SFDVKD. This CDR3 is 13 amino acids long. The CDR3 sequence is CATRDRMNTEAFF. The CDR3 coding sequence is TGTGCCACCAGGGACAGGATGAACACTGAAGCTTTCTTT.

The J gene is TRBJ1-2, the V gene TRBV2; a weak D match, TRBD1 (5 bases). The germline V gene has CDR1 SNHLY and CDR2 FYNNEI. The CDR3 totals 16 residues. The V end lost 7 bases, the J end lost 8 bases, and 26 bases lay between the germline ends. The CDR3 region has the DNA TGTGCCAGCAACGAAAATGTCCAGGGTGTGAGGAGCGGCTACACCTTC. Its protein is CASNENVQGVRSGYTF.

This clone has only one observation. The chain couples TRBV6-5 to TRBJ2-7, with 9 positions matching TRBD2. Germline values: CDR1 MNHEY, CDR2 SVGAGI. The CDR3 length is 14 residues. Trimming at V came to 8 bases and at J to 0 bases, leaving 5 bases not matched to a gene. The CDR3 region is CASYPSGASYEQYF. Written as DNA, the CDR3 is TGTGCCAGCTACCCTAGCGGGGCCTCCTACGAGCAGTACTTC.

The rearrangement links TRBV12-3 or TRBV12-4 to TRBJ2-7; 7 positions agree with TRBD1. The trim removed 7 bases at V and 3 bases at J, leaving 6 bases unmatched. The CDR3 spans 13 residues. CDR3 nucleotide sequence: TGTGCCAGCACCTGGGACAGCCGCTACGAGCAGTACTTC. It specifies CASTWDSRYEQYF.

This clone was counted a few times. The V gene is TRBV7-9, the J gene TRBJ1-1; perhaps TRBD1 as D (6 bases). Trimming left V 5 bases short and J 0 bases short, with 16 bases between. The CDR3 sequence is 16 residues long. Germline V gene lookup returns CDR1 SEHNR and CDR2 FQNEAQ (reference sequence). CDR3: CASSHGRQAMNTEAFF. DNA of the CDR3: TGTGCCAGCAGCCATGGAAGACAGGCTATGAACACTGAAGCTTTCTTT. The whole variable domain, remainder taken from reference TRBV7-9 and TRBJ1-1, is DTGVSQNPRHKITKRGQNVTFRCDPISEHNRLYWYRQTLGQGPEFLTYFQNEAQLEKSRLLSDRFSAERPKGSFSTLEIQRTEQGDSAMYLCASSHGRQAMNTEAFFGQGTRLTVV.

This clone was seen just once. CDR3: CASSLFMGAGDEKLFF. The CDR3 bases are TGCGCCAGCAGCTTGTTTATGGGGGCAGGGGACGAAAAACTGTTTTTT. The J gene is TRBJ1-4, the V gene TRBV5-1; a possible D gene is TRBD1 (6 bases). Germline loops: CDR1 SGHRS, CDR2 YFSETQ. With 1 base removed from V and 8 bases from J, the gap between germline ends came to 18 bases. CDR3 length equals 16 residues.

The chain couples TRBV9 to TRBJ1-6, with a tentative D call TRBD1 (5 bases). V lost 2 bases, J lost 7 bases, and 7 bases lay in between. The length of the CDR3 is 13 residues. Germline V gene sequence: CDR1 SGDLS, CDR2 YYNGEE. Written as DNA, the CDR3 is TGTGCCAGCAGCGTGGACACAAATTCACCCCTCCACTTT. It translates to CASSVDTNSPLHF.

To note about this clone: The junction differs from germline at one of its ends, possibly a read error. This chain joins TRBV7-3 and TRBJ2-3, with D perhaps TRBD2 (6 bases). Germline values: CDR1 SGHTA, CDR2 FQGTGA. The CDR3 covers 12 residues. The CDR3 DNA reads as TGTGCCAGCAGCCCAGGGAGGCAGGGCTTTCGGTTT. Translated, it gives CASSPGRQGFRF. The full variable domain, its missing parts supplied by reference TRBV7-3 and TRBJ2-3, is GAGVSQTPSNKVTEKGKYVELRCDPISGHTALYWYRQSLGQGPEFLIYFQGTGAADDSGLPNDRFFAVRPEGSVSTLKIQRTERGDSAVYLCASSPGRQGFRFGPGTRLTVL.

CDR3 in amino acids: CAISESQSGSGGNEQFF. The DNA of the CDR3 is TGTGCCATCAGTGAGTCTCAAAGCGGGAGCGGGGGGAATGAGCAGTTCTTC. The J gene is TRBJ2-1, the V gene TRBV10-3; 9 positions agree with TRBD2. V was clipped by 0 bases and J by 7 bases; unmatched bases: 10. Germline CDR1 ENHRY, CDR2 SYGVKD. This CDR3 has 17 residues.

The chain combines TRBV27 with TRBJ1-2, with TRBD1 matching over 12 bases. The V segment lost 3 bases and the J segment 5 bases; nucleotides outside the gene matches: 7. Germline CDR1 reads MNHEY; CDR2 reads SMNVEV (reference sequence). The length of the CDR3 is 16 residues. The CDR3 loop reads CASSFRDRGPPYGYTF. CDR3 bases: TGTGCCAGCAGTTTCCGGGACAGGGGGCCTCCGTATGGCTACACCTTC.

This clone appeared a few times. The CDR3 sequence is CATSRDQGEGETQYF. The CDR3 region has the DNA TGTGCCACCAGCAGAGACCAGGGTGAAGGAGAGACCCAGTACTTC. The rearrangement links TRBV15 to TRBJ2-5; a possible D gene is TRBD1 (5 bases). The CDR3 has 15 amino acids. In germline, CDR1 is LNHNV, CDR2 YYDKDF (reference sequence). Trimming shortened V by 0 bases and J by 4 bases, and 12 bases separated the two germline ends. The full variable domain, rest sourced from reference TRBV15 and TRBJ2-5, is DAMVIQNPRYQVTQFGKPVTLSCSQTLNHNVMYWYQQKSSQAPKLLFHYYDKDFNNEADTPDNFQSRRPNTSFCFLDIRSPGLGDTAMYLCATSRDQGEGETQYFGPGTRLLVL.